The count of the clone carrying this T cell receptor (beta chain) is one. Its antigen is undetermined. This specimen belongs to a study of cytomegalovirus exposure and HLA in healthy donors. Study-level background: A data release that came early held 75 million to 85 million unique TCRs from HLA-typed donors.

Study outcomes and limitations: For most TCR beta V segments, an earlier analysis put the productive rate at about 87% or about 30% of the time.

PCR involved 60 Vbeta and 13 Jbeta primers. Method: immunoSEQ multiplex PCR; TCRdb's copy keeps in-frame clones and lacks some. Seen here are roughly 150,000 clones, roughly 84% observed once, and the top ten hold 2% to 2.5%. Sequenced: PBMCs. This sequence was found in a woman between 18 and 30 years old in good health and CMV-seronegative.

For the CDR3, the DNA is TGCAGCGTTGAAGTGGGGGCAGGATACAATGAGCAGTTCTTC. This translates into CSVEVGAGYNEQFF. The genes are TRBV29-1 and TRBJ2-1; D is perhaps TRBD1 (6 bases). Between the trimmed V and J ends, which lost 1 base and 4 bases, there was a span of 11 bases. The CDR3 spans 14 residues. Germline lookup yields CDR1 SQVTM and CDR2 ANQGSEA.